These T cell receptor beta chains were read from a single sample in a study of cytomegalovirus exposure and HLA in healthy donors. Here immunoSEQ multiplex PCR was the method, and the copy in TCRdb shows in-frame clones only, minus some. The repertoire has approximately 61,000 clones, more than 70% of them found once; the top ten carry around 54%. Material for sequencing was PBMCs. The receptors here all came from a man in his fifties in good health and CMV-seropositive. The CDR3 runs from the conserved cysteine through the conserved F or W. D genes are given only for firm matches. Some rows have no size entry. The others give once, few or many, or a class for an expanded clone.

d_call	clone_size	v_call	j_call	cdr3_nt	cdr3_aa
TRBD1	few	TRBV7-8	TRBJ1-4	TGTGCCAGCAGCCCCTGGACAGGGAGTAATGAAAAACTGTTTTTT	CASSPWTGSNEKLFF
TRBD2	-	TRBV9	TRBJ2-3	TGTGCCAGCACCGCTGGCGGGGGGGCCGGGATGGATACGCAGTATTTT	CASTAGGGAGMDTQYF
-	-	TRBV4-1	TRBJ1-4	TGCGCCAGCAGCCCCGGAAGAGGCGGCAGGGGCCTGACGGGAACTAATGAAAAACTGTTTTTT	CASSPGRGGRGLTGTNEKLFF
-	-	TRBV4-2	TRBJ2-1	TGTGCCAGCAGCCTAGGGAGCGGATTAAACTACAATGAGCAGCTCTTC	CASSLGSGLNYNEQLF
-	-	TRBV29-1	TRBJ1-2	TGCAGCGTTGGGGGGGGATCCGGACTCTATGGCTACACCTTC	CSVGGGSGLYGYTF
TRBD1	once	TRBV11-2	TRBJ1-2	TGTGCCAGCAGCCTCCGGGACAGGGGCGGAGGGTATGGCTACACCTTC	CASSLRDRGGGYGYTF
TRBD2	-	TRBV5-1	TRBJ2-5	TGCGCCAGCAGCTTGAACGGGGGGCAAGAGACCCAGTACTTC	CASSLNGGQETQYF
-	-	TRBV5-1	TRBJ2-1	TGCGCCAGCGGGGTACAGGTTGGCTCCTACAATGAGCAGTTCTTC	CASGVQVGSYNEQFF
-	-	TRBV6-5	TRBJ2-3	TGTGCCAGCAGGACTAGCACAGATACGCAGTATTTT	CASRTSTDTQYF
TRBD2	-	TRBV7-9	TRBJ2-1	TGTGCCACCGCCGGGGGGTCCTACAATGAGCAGTTCTTC	CATAGGSYNEQFF
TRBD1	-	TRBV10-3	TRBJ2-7	TGTGCCATCAGTGACGTCACAGGGGCCTCCAGCGAGCAGTACTTC	CAISDVTGASSEQYF
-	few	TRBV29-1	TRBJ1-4	TGCAGCGTTGAAACTCAGGGGATTAATGAAAAACTGTTTTTT	CSVETQGINEKLFF
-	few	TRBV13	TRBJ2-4	TGTGCCAGCACCACCTCGAAAGGGGTGTGGGCCAAAAACATTCAGTACTTC	CASTTSKGVWAKNIQYF
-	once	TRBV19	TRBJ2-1	TGTGCCAGTAGTATCAGGGGAGGGTACAATGAGCAGTTCTTC	CASSIRGGYNEQFF
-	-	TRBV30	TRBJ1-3	TGTGCCTGGAGAAACCGCCTTCTAGGCACCATATATTTT	CAWRNRLLGTIYF
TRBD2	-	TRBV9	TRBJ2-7	TGTGCCAGCAGCGCCGGACTAGCGGTTTACGAGCAGTACTTC	CASSAGLAVYEQYF
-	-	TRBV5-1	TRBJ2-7	TGCGCCAGCAGCTTCAACAGGGAAAGCTCCTACGAGCAGTACTTC	CASSFNRESSYEQYF
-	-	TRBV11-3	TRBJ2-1	TGTGCCAGCAGCTTAGTCTGGAGCTCCTACAATGAGCAGTTCTTC	CASSLVWSSYNEQFF
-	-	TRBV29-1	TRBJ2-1	TGCAGCGTTGCACAGGACAACTACGAGCAGTTCTTC	CSVAQDNYEQFF
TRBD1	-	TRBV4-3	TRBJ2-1	TGCGCCAGCAGCCAAGACGCCGGGACAGGGTTTCGCAATGAGCAGTTCTTC	CASSQDAGTGFRNEQFF
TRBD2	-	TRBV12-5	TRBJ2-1	TGTGCTAGTGGGACTAGCGGGACTTACAATGAGCAGTTCTTC	CASGTSGTYNEQFF
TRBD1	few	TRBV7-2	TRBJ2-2	TGTGCCAGCAGCAGTCGACAGGGGACCGGGGAGCTGTTTTTT	CASSSRQGTGELFF
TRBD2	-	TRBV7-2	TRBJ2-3	TGTGCCAGCAGCTCTCGGCGGGAGGAGCCTGATACGCAGTATTTT	CASSSRREEPDTQYF
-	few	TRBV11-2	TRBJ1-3	TGTGCCAGCAGCCCCCAGGTCTCTGGAAACACCATATATTTT	CASSPQVSGNTIYF
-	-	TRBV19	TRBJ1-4	TGTGCCAGTAGTGAAACAGTCTACCGAAATGAAAAACTGTTTTTT	CASSETVYRNEKLFF
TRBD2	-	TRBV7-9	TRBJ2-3	TGTGCCAGCAGCTACTCTAGCGGAAGGGGAGATACGCAGTATTTT	CASSYSSGRGDTQYF
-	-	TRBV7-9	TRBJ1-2	TGTGCCAGCACCCAGCTGAGGGATCCGGGCGGCTACACCTTC	CASTQLRDPGGYTF
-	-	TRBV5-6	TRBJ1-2	TGTGCCAGCAGCTTGGCCTTATATAATGGCTACACCTTC	CASSLALYNGYTF